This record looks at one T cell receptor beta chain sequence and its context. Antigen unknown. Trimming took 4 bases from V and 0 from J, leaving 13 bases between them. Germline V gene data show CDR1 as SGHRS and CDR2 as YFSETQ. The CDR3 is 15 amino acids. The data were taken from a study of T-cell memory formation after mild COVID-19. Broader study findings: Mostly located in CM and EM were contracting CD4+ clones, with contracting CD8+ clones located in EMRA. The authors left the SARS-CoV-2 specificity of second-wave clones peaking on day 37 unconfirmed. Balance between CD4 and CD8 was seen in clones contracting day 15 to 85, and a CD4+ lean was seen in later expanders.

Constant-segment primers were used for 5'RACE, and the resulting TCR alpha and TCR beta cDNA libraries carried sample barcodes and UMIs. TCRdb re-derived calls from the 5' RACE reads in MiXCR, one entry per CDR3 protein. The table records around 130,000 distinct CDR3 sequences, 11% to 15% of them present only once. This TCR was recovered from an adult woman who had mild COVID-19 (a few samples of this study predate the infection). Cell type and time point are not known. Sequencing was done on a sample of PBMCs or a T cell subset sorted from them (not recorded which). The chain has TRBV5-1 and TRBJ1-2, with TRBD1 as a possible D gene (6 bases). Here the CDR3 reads CASSQGLSANYGYTF. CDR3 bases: TGCGCCAGCAGCCAGGGGCTTTCTGCTAACTATGGCTACACCTTC.